A single sample gave rise to the 8 T cell receptor beta chains below, sequenced in a study of tissue T cells after allogeneic stem cell transplantation. The protocol was immunoSEQ multiplex PCR, while the TCRdb copy is restricted to in-frame clones and leaves out a portion. The sample yields hundreds of clones, about half seen once. Time point of the sample: mouse harvest day 14 after allogeneic transplant. Each mouse received 10^7 T-cell-depleted marrow cells plus 10^6 splenic CD5+ T cells by tail vein. Sequencing used liver tissue. The receptors were gathered from a female BALB/c mouse given C57BL/6 T cells with graft-versus-host disease after an allogeneic hematopoietic cell transplant.

This clone was found a few times. Mouse gene names and germline throughout. CDR3 DNA, as far as it was read: TGTGCCAGCAACGACAGGGGGAATAATTCGCCCCTCTAC. Its protein is CASNDRGNNSPLY. The entire CDR3 sequence reads CASNDRGNNSPLYF. The rearrangement uses TRBV13-3 and TRBJ1-6; 9 nucleotides align to TRBD1. The CDR3 end is not reached by the read, which stops 1 residue before it; the germline J gene fills it in. TRBJ1-6 is an ORF for which the function is uncertain. The CDR3 consists of 14 residues. The junction had 3 bases not matched to a gene; V was cut back by 6 bases and J by 5 bases. CDR1 NNHDY and CDR2 SYVADS come from the germline V gene.

Regarding this clone: Mouse gene names apply. The CDR3 end falls 1 residue outside the read, so it is completed with the germline J gene. The genes are TRBV31 and TRBJ1-2; TRBD1 is a possible D gene (6 bases). The CDR3 consists of 13 residues. From germline, CDR1 is GKSSPN and CDR2 SITVG. V was cut by 0 bases and J by 6 bases, with 11 bases left in between. The CDR3 sequence: CAWSLKGGPDYTF. The part of the CDR3 DNA that was read is TGTGCCTGGAGTCTAAAGGGGGGCCCCGACTACACC.

Concerning this clone: Gene labels here are mouse ones. This CDR3 is CASSQDSVAETLYF. CDR3 DNA, as far as it was read: TGTGCCAGCAGCCAAGACTCTGTTGCAGAAACGCTGTAT. J is TRBJ2-3 and V is TRBV5; D is unclear. The read finishes 1 residue shy of the CDR3 end, and the germline J gene is used to complete it. Deletions cut 0 bases from V and 2 bases from J, with 6 bases between. There are 14 residues in the CDR3. Germline-derived CDR1 and CDR2 are LGHNA and YNLKQL (reference sequence).

A remark on this clone: The germline and genes are mouse ones. This CDR3 reads CTCRRGIGNSPLYF. Partial CDR3 DNA: TGCACCTGCAGGCGGGGCATCGGGAATTCGCCCCTCTAC. The chain has TRBV1 and TRBJ1-6; D perhaps matches TRBD1 (5 bases). The CDR3 end falls 1 residue outside the read, so it is completed with the germline J gene. TRBJ1-6 is placed among ORFs of uncertain function. The CDR3 is 14 residues long. V lost 6 bases and J lost 7, with 13 bases in between. The germline gives CDR1 NSQYPW, CDR2 LRSPGD (reference sequence).

With respect to this clone: Gene names are the mouse ones. The missing CDR3 end, 1 residue past where the read stops, is filled in from the germline J gene. V gene TRBV19 combines with J gene TRBJ2-7, with TRBD2 matching 11 bases. CDR3 size: 12 residues. CDR1 is FNHDT, CDR2 SITEND, per germline (reference sequence). V was clipped by 5 bases and J by 7 bases; unmatched bases: 2. CDR3 sequence reads: CASRDWGEEQYF. The CDR3 bases that were read are TGTGCCAGCAGGGACTGGGGGGAGGAACAGTAC.

Relative to its sample, this clone is hyperexpanded (1% or more). The gene names here belong to mouse. The read ends 1 residue shy of where the CDR3 ends; the end is completed using the germline J gene. The genes are TRBV29 and TRBJ1-4, with D maybe TRBD1 (6 bases). V was shortened by 2 bases and J by 4 bases, with 8 bases between the two germline ends. The germline V gene encodes CDR1 MSHET and CDR2 SYDVDS. The CDR3 contains 14 residues. CDR3 loop: CASSLPGDNERLFF. The CDR3 DNA, read in part, is TGTGCTAGCAGTTTACCAGGGGACAACGAAAGATTATTT.

In the case of this clone: Any gene name here is a mouse gene name. Coverage ceases 1 residue before the CDR3 finishes, and the germline J gene fills in the end. The chain recombines TRBV13-1 with TRBJ1-1; the D gene is possibly TRBD1 (5 bases). V lost 3 bases, J lost 1 base, and 7 bases lay in between. Per germline, CDR1 NSHNY and CDR2 SYGAGN. This CDR3 has 13 residues. The sequenced CDR3 bases are TGTGCCAGCAGTGGGCAGGGGAACACAGAAGTCTTC. This translates into CASSGQGNTEVF. The full CDR3 reads CASSGQGNTEVFF.

This clone was counted only a few times. Gene names and germline refer to mouse. The read ends 1 residue before the CDR3 terminus; that terminus is restored from the germline J gene. The rearrangement joins TRBV20 to TRBJ2-7, with a tentative D call TRBD1 (6 bases). There are 14 residues in the CDR3. Trimming left V 0 bases short and J 0 bases short, with 9 bases between. Germline V CDR1 and CDR2: GFQATS, STVNSAI. The CDR3 DNA, read in part, is TGTGGTGCTAGGGATGGGACAACCTCCTATGAACAGTAC. This codes for CGARDGTTSYEQY. The complete CDR3 reads CGARDGTTSYEQYF.